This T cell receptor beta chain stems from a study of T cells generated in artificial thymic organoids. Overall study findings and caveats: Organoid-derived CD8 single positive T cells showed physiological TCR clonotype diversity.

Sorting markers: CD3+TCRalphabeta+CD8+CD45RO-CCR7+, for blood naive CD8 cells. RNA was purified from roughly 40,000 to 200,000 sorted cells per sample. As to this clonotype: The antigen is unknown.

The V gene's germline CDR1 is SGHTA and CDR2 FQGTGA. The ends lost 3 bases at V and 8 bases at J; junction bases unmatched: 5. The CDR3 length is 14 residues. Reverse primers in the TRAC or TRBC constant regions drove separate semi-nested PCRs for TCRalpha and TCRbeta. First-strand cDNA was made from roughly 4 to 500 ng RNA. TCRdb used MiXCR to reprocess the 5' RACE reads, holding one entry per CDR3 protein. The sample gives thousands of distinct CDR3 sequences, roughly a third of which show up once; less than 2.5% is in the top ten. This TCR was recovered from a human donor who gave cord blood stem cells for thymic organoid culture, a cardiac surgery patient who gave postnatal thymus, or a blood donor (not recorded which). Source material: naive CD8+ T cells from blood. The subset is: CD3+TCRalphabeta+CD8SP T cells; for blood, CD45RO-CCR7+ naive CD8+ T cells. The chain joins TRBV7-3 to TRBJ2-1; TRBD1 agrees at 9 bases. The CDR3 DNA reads TGTGCCAGCAGCTTGGGACAGGGTGGATATGAGCAGTTCTTC. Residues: CASSLGQGGYEQFF.